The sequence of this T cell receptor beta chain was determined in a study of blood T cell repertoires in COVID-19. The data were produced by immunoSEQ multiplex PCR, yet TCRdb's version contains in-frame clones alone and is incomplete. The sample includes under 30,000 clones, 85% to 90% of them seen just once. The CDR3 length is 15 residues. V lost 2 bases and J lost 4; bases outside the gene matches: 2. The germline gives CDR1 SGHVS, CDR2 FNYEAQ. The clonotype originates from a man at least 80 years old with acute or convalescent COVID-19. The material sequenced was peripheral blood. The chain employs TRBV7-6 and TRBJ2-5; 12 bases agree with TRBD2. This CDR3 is CASSLRLAGAETQYF. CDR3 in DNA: TGTGCCAGCAGCTTAAGACTAGCGGGGGCAGAGACCCAGTACTTC.